This T cell receptor (beta chain) is from a study of T cell responses to AZD1222 COVID-19 vaccine (dated by TCRdb to the early 2020s). For the study in its entirety: AZD1222 recipients given second doses at about 4 weeks or at about 12 weeks were pooled, since spike-specific TCR depth and breadth were not found to differ between the two schedules. TCR sequencing was performed for some 250 trial participants, of whom about 200 were given two doses of AZD1222 and 26 were given two doses of MenACWY control vaccine. Enrollment into the trials was organized by age into subgroups of 18-55, 56-69 and 70-plus years, and those subgroups contained roughly 140, 27 and 60 TCR-sequenced participants, respectively.

As for this clone: No cognate antigen has been identified for it. No base qualities exist here, and no much larger clone lies one base off it.

On the study overall, not on this receptor specifically: Only six AZD1222 recipients were SARS-CoV-2 seropositive at baseline, limiting conclusions about previously exposed vaccinees. The whole spike protein was spanned by vaccine-associated CD4 TCRs, and dominant responses were seen in regions 160-218 and 743-854. No day 14 peak-response samples were available, so repertoires were characterized only after the peak T cell response. After two AZD1222 doses, spike-specific TCR breadth and depth were significantly higher than at day 0 and than in MenACWY recipients. Most participants were white British and females outnumbered males, and the authors suggested that clonal diversity may have been underestimated. The 56-69-year group was small, and its depth increase did not reach significance, likely because of low power. Reportedly, almost half of the unique spike-specific TCRs recognized epitopes lying outside the regions that are mutated in the B.1.351 and B.1.1.7 variants.

As encoded in the germline V gene (reference sequence), CDR1 is SEHNR while CDR2 is FQNEAQ. V loses 4 bases, J loses 4 bases, and the germline ends lie 10 bases apart. The CDR3 goes from the cysteine to the phenylalanine over 13 residues. CDR3 DNA is the only sequence kept; it has 39 bases, read in frame from the first base. The CDR3 regions of human TCRbeta chains were analyzed by immunosequencing. The study's processing was this. TCRs in the repertoires were matched against a reference library of SARS-CoV-2-specific TCRs that had been generated with the MIRA antigen-specificity platform. Breadth was defined as the fraction of unique TCRs that were SARS-CoV-2-associated, and depth was defined as the fraction of total T cells that were SARS-CoV-2-associated. Using the MIRA data, each spike-specific TCR was mapped to the spike region that the TCR reacts to and placed in a CD4 or CD8 class. Log10-transformed breadth and depth values were compared by one-way ANOVA with Sidak's multiple comparisons tests. TCRdb limited this immuneACCESS table to in-frame rearrangements with V and J called. A share of clones is missing; checked studies link under half to unresolved V genes, and the rest is unexplained. V, J and clone size reflect that table, while D and trimming were determined from the DNA. The sample records 150,000 to 200,000 clones, about 90% of which are singletons. Clones ranked in the top ten supply about 0.49% of the sample.

Per the publication, the time point label means: baseline before first vaccination. Vaccinee samples came from UK trials COV001 and COV002, including a single-blind randomized controlled phase 2/3 trial of AZD1222 (ChAdOx1 nCoV-19) in healthy adults. For TCRbeta chain sequencing, PBMC samples from trial participants were taken at day 0 and at day 28 after the second dose. Recombination joined TRBV7-9 with TRBJ1-2, with a tentative D gene TRBD1 over 5 matching bases. This TCR came from an adult in good health. The sequences come from peripheral blood, collected on day 0 of AZD1222 vaccination. The CDR3 protein is CASSYGTAYGYTF. The sequence in DNA is TGTGCCAGCAGCTACGGGACGGCCTATGGCTACACCTTC.